A selection of T cell receptor beta chains follows, all from one sample in a study of response to subunit inactivated influenza vaccine. TCRdb re-called the RT-PCR reads with MiXCR, one entry per CDR3 protein. The table has under 500,000 distinct CDR3 sequences, approximately 11% seen once; the top ten hold about 12%. Source: PBMCs from blood, taken more than 35 days after vaccination. These TCRs come from a man aged 45-65 years who received an inactivated influenza vaccine. Each CDR3 is given with its conserved first and last residue. The order of the fields is V gene, CDR3 length, D gene, J gene, clone size, CDR3 protein, CDR3 DNA. A D gene is named only where the DNA matches it firmly. Clone size is given for some rows only: seen once, a few or many times, or a class if the clone is expanded.

TRBV12-3/TRBV12-4,15,.,TRBJ2-6,.,CASSPAASGANVLTF,TGTGCCAGCAGTCCGGCCGCCTCTGGGGCCAACGTCCTGACTTTC
TRBV4-2,17,TRBD2,TRBJ2-7,few,CASSQLTTSGYSYEQYF,TGTGCCAGCAGCCAGCTCACGACTAGCGGTTACTCCTACGAGCAGTACTTC
TRBV12-3/TRBV12-4,13,.,TRBJ2-4,few,CASSPPGLPAQYF,TGTGCCAGCAGCCCGCCCGGACTCCCGGCTCAGTACTTC
TRBV5-1,14,TRBD1,TRBJ1-2,.,CASSLEVQGIGYTF,TGCGCCAGCAGCTTGGAGGTACAGGGGATAGGCTACACCTTC
TRBV20-1,13,.,TRBJ1-1,few,CSARRGAGGEAFF,TGCAGTGCTAGAAGGGGGGCCGGTGGTGAAGCTTTCTTT
TRBV6-5,15,TRBD2,TRBJ2-2,.,CASSYSSGRPGELFF,TGTGCCAGCAGTTACTCTAGCGGGAGGCCCGGGGAGCTGTTTTTT
TRBV12-3/TRBV12-4,13,.,TRBJ1-5,few,CASSLTLYQPQHF,TGTGCCAGCAGTTTAACTCTATATCAGCCCCAGCATTTT
TRBV20-1,11,.,TRBJ1-2,many,CSARFQAGYTF,TGCAGTGCTAGATTCCAGGCAGGCTACACCTTC
TRBV28,13,.,TRBJ2-1,.,CASSSASATGQFF,TGTGCCAGCAGTTCCGCTAGCGCAACAGGGCAGTTCTTC
TRBV4-3,13,.,TRBJ2-3,.,CASSQEGKDTQYF,TGCGCCAGCAGCCAAGAGGGGAAAGATACGCAGTATTTT
TRBV6-5,16,TRBD2,TRBJ2-1,once,CASSCLAGASYNEQFF,TGTGCCAGCAGTTGTCTAGCGGGAGCGTCCTACAATGAGCAGTTCTTC
TRBV20-1,15,TRBD2,TRBJ2-3,many,CSARARASGKDTQYF,TGCAGTGCTAGAGCGCGGGCTAGCGGAAAGGATACGCAGTATTTT
TRBV20-1,16,TRBD2,TRBJ2-1,.,CSARGLAGDLPNEQFF,TGCAGTGCTAGAGGACTAGCGGGGGACCTGCCCAATGAGCAGTTCTTC
TRBV14,16,TRBD2,TRBJ2-3,few,CASSQLAGAVTDTQYF,TGTGCCAGCAGCCAGCTAGCGGGGGCCGTCACAGATACGCAGTATTTT